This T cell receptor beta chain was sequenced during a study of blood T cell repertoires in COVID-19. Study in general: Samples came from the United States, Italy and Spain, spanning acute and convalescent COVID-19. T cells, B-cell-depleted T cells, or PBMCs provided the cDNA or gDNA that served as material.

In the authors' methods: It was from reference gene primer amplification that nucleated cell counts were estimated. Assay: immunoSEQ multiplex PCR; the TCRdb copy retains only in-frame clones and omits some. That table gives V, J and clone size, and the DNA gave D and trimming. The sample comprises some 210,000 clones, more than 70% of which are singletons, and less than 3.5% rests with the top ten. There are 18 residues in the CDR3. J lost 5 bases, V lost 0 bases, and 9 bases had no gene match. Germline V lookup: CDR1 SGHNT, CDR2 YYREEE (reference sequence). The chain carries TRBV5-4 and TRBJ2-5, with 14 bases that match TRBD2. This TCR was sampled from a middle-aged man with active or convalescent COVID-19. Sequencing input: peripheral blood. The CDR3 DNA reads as TGTGCCAGCAGCTTGGAGCCGAGACTAGCGGGAGGGGTGGAGACCCAGTACTTC. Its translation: CASSLEPRLAGGVETQYF.